One and the same sample provided the 16 T cell receptor beta chains below, sequenced in a study of persistence of HIV-infected CD4 T cells. Sequencing used immunoSEQ version 4 in survey mode. Sequencing was performed with immunoSEQ multiplex PCR; in TCRdb, only in-frame clones are kept and a portion is missing. Seen here are fewer than 40,000 clones, 82% observed once, and the top ten hold about 0.86%. Stimulation used approximately 9.1 ug/mL lysate from CMV-infected fibroblasts. CD40L-negative CD69-negative CD45RO-high memory CD4+ T cells were sorted as populations depleted of antigen-responding cells. No antigen has been identified for these receptors. The specimen was CD4+ T cells sorted from PBMCs after roughly 17-hour stimulation, collected from a patient who received antiretroviral therapy. Receptor source: an adult man with HIV who was CMV-seropositive.

This clone is a singleton in its sample. The gene calls are TRBV5-1 and TRBJ2-7; no reliable D call. V dropped 4 bases and J dropped 2 bases, with 13 bases sitting between them. The CDR3 is 14 amino acids. The germline V gene has CDR1 SGHRS and CDR2 YFSETQ. For the CDR3, the DNA is TGCGCCAGCAGCCTGGTGGTATCCCCCTACGAGCAGTACTTC. Amino acid sequence: CASSLVVSPYEQYF.

This clone was seen only a few times. The V gene is TRBV7-9, the J gene TRBJ1-6, with 9 nucleotides matching TRBD1. The CDR3 runs 14 residues. CDR1 and CDR2 from the germline V gene are SEHNR and FQNEAQ (reference sequence). With 5 bases clipped from V and 8 bases from J, the junction kept 4 bases outside the gene matches. The CDR3 DNA reads as TGTGCCAGCAGCCCGGGACAGGGTCATTCACCCCTCCACTTT. Translation gives CASSPGQGHSPLHF.

The gene calls are TRBV6-4 and TRBJ2-6, with D uncertain. This CDR3 region has 14 residues. With 9 bases removed from V and 0 bases from J, the gap between germline ends came to 9 bases. CDR1 is MRHNA and CDR2 is SNTAGT in the germline V gene. CDR3 DNA sequence: TGTGCCAGTGGAGCCTTCTCTGGGGCCAACGTCCTGACTTTC. This gives the protein CASGAFSGANVLTF.

This clone was picked up one time. V gene TRBV28 combines with J gene TRBJ1-4; unclear D gene. CDR1 and CDR2 (germline): MDHEN, SYDVKM. V lost 7 bases to trimming and J lost 8 bases, with 17 bases between them. CDR3 size: 14 residues. The chain's CDR3 is CASTRLRVGEKLFF. The CDR3 coding sequence is TGTGCCAGCACCCGCCTTAGGGTTGGGGAAAAACTGTTTTTT.

The chain carries TRBV7-9 and TRBJ1-1; D unclear. V lost 1 base and J lost 7, with 7 bases in between. This CDR3 contains 12 residues. Germline V gene data show CDR1 as SEHNR and CDR2 as FQNEAQ (reference sequence). The CDR3 DNA reads as TGTGCCAGCAGCTTAGAAGGCAGTGAAGCTTTCTTT. Translated: CASSLEGSEAFF.

This chain links TRBV13 with TRBJ2-6; D is unresolved. Germline V lookup: CDR1 PRHDT, CDR2 FYEKMQ (reference sequence). CDR3 length equals 16 residues. The V end lost 5 bases, the J end lost 4 bases, and 15 bases lay between the germline ends. CDR3 residues: CASSPPIASGANVLTF. Here the CDR3 DNA reads TGTGCCAGCAGCCCGCCCATTGCATCGGGGGCCAACGTCCTGACTTTC.

This clone has a single count. The V gene is TRBV10-1, the J gene TRBJ2-3; D is tentatively TRBD1 or TRBD2 (5 bases each). Deletions cut 0 bases from V and 7 bases from J, with 11 bases between. Germline-derived CDR1 and CDR2 are WNHNN and SYGVQD (reference sequence). CDR3 size: 14 residues. The CDR3 spells CASSESPGTHTQYF. The CDR3 DNA reads TGCGCCAGCAGTGAGTCGCCAGGGACCCATACGCAGTATTTT.

V gene TRBV18 combines with J gene TRBJ1-6; 7 bases map to TRBD1. The V gene's germline CDR1 is KGHSH and CDR2 LQKENI. The CDR3 has 16 residues. V dropped 5 bases and J dropped 4; count of bases not matched to a gene: 8. CDR3 in amino acids: CASSRQGSGYNSPLHF. The CDR3 nucleotides are TGTGCCAGCTCAAGACAGGGTTCGGGGTATAATTCACCCCTCCACTTT.

The genes are TRBV9 and TRBJ2-1; 11 nucleotides line up with TRBD2. The J segment lost 4 bases and the V segment lost 1 base, leaving 7 bases of the junction unmatched. The CDR3 consists of 17 residues. Looked up from germline, CDR1 is SGDLS and CDR2 is YYNGEE. The CDR3 is CASSVSMGLAAYNEQFF. The CDR3 region has the DNA TGTGCCAGCAGCGTATCTATGGGACTAGCGGCGTACAATGAGCAGTTCTTC.

The chain is built from TRBV6-5 and TRBJ1-1, with D maybe TRBD1 (6 bases). The length of the CDR3 is 14 residues. Germline V lookup: CDR1 MNHEY, CDR2 SVGAGI. With 2 bases removed from V and 8 bases from J, the gap between germline ends came to 15 bases. The CDR3 loop is CASSYGTKKVEAFF. DNA of the CDR3: TGTGCCAGCAGTTACGGGACAAAGAAAGTAGAAGCTTTCTTT.

The rearrangement joins TRBV7-9 to TRBJ2-3; 13 bases agree with TRBD2. The CDR3 length is 18 residues. Trimming cost V 3 bases and J 0 bases; bases outside gene matches: 6. Germline V lookup: CDR1 SEHNR, CDR2 FQNEAQ (reference sequence). CDR3: CASSFPGLAGASTDTQYF. Here the CDR3 DNA reads TGTGCCAGCAGCTTCCCTGGACTAGCGGGGGCCAGCACAGATACGCAGTATTTT.

This sequence joins TRBV5-1 and TRBJ2-3; D remains unclear. The CDR3 is 14 residues long. Trimming stripped 2 bases from V and 0 bases from J, with 7 bases between. The germline V gene has CDR1 SGHRS and CDR2 YFSETQ. CDR3 DNA sequence: TGCGCCAGCAGCTTTCGGTCCAGCACAGATACGCAGTATTTT. The encoded protein is CASSFRSSTDTQYF.

The genes are TRBV6-1 and TRBJ1-5, with 8 positions matching TRBD1. The CDR3 totals 16 residues. Germline V gives CDR1 MNHNS, CDR2 SASEGT. V was pared by 0 bases and J by 6 bases, with 7 bases of the junction left unmatched. The CDR3 nucleotides read TGTGCCAGCAGTGAAGCCCGGACAGGGTGGGGTCAGCCCCAGCATTTT. Residues: CASSEARTGWGQPQHF.

The CDR3 is CASSLDWSSYEQYF. The CDR3 region has the DNA TGTGCCAGCAGTCTGGACTGGAGCTCCTACGAGCAGTACTTC. V gene TRBV6-5 combines with J gene TRBJ2-7; D is possibly TRBD2 (5 bases). The ends were cut back, 5 bases at V and 0 bases at J, with 11 bases in the middle. The CDR3 contains 14 residues. CDR1 is MNHEY and CDR2 is SVGAGI in the germline V gene.

This clone appeared a few times. V is TRBV28 and J is TRBJ1-1; no firm D call. Looked up from germline, CDR1 is MDHEN and CDR2 is SYDVKM. This CDR3 comprises 15 residues. V gave up 5 bases and J gave up 4 bases, with 17 bases separating them. The CDR3 DNA sequence: TGTGCCAGCAGTCCCCCGGTGGTTTTGGGCACTGAAGCTTTCTTT. Its protein product is CASSPPVVLGTEAFF.

This sequence joins TRBV14 and TRBJ1-3; D gene unclear. This CDR3 has 17 amino acids. Germline values: CDR1 SGHDN, CDR2 FVKESK. Trimming shortened V by 1 base and J by 0 bases, and 13 bases separated the two germline ends. CDR3 region: CASSQAQRYSSGNTIYF. The CDR3 coding sequence is TGTGCCAGCAGCCAAGCTCAGCGCTACAGCTCTGGAAACACCATATATTTT.